This T cell receptor (beta chain) is drawn from a study of blood T cell repertoires in COVID-19. Across the whole study: Spain, Italy and the United States supplied samples that represented acute and convalescent COVID-19. Sources were T cells, B-cell-depleted T cells, or PBMCs; the material itself was cDNA or gDNA.

Authors' processing steps: Nucleated cell number was recorded as an estimate derived from reference gene primer amplification. Libraries were prepared by immunoSEQ multiplex PCR; TCRdb keeps only in-frame clonotypes and omits some of them. Clone size and V and J calls were adopted from that table, with D and trimming inferred from the DNA. Seen here are about 190,000 clones, around four fifths observed once, and the top ten hold around 2.8%. Germline CDR1 and CDR2: MNHEY and SVGEGT. Trimming removed 0 bases at V and 5 bases at J, with 7 bases between. The CDR3 runs 13 residues. The sequence came from a woman aged 80 or over with active or convalescent COVID-19. Sequenced: peripheral blood. The chain has TRBV6-2 or TRBV6-3 and TRBJ1-2; D ambiguous. In nucleotides, the CDR3 is TGTGCCAGCAGTTACTCTGCGGATTATGGCTACACCTTC. Translated, it gives CASSYSADYGYTF.